This TCR beta chain was profiled in a study of beta chain features in type 1 diabetes. Overall study results and limits: There was a moderate but significant shortening of TCRB CDR3s in all four CD4+ subsets of Type 1 diabetes patients.

Reverse transcription of all isolated RNA meant that expressed TCRB transcripts were sequenced. TCRdb's table, derived via immunoSEQ multiplex PCR, lists solely in-frame clones and lacks some. Seen here are some 200,000 clones, 16% observed once, and the top ten hold about 0.08%. On this clone itself: As yet, its antigen is unknown.

Trimming removed 6 bases from V and 1 base from J, with 29 bases in between. The CDR3 extends over 20 amino acids. CDR1 SGHNT and CDR2 YYREEE come from the germline V gene (reference sequence). This chain uses TRBV5-4 with TRBJ2-1; D could derive from TRBD1 or TRBD2 (5 bases each). The material sequenced was naive CD4+ T cells from blood. The receptor comes from a man aged 25-45 years with type 1 diabetes. The CDR3 coding sequence is TGTGCCAGCACCCGGGGAACGGACACGCGCTTAGCGCAATCCTACAATGAGCAGTTCTTC. Its translation: CASTRGTDTRLAQSYNEQFF.